These 19 T cell receptor beta chains came from one sample sequenced in a study of T cells in Graves' hyperthyroidism and ophthalmopathy. RNA transcripts served as the template for amplifying TCR beta CDR3 regions. HTBI primers drove first-round RT-PCR of the TCR CDR3. One entry per CDR3 protein, called by TCRdb with MiXCR from the multiplex PCR reads. The sample lists about 700,000 distinct CDR3 sequences, 14% seen once, with around 9.6% in the top ten. The sequenced sample consisted of blood. The origin of the receptors is a woman younger than 35 with Graves' hyperthyroidism.

There are a few counts of this clonotype. The J gene is TRBJ2-1, the V gene TRBV27; 8 bases line up with TRBD2. CDR3 size: 14 residues. Germline V gene sequence: CDR1 MNHEY, CDR2 SMNVEV (reference sequence). The V gene end was trimmed by 6 bases and the J gene end by 4 bases; junction bases not matched to a gene: 5. For the CDR3, the DNA is TGTGCCAGCAGACCACTAGCGGCTTACAATGAGCAGTTCTTC. Encoded protein: CASRPLAAYNEQFF.

This chain connects TRBV6-2 or TRBV6-3 to TRBJ2-4; D tentatively fits TRBD1 or TRBD2 (5 bases each). The CDR3 is 13 amino acids. Looked up from germline, CDR1 is MNHEY and CDR2 is SVGEGT. V shed 7 bases and J shed 4 bases, with 11 bases lying between them. CDR3 amino acids: CASNRDGKNIQYF. In nucleotides, the CDR3 is TGTGCCAGCAACCGGGACGGTAAAAACATTCAGTACTTC.

Ten or more counts support this clonotype. The CDR3 loop reads CAWVFERGETQYF. The CDR3 DNA reads TGTGCCTGGGTCTTCGAGCGCGGAGAGACCCAGTACTTC. V gene TRBV30 combines with J gene TRBJ2-5; no firm D call. Deletions cut 5 bases from V and 4 bases from J, with 14 bases between. Looked up from germline, CDR1 is GTSNPN and CDR2 is SVGIG (reference sequence). The CDR3 length is 13 residues.

The table lists this clonotype with many counts. The rearrangement uses TRBV2 and TRBJ2-7; D gene ambiguous. Germline loops: CDR1 SNHLY, CDR2 FYNNEI. V lost 8 bases, J lost 6 bases, and 14 bases lay in between. The CDR3 spans 12 residues. Here the CDR3 DNA reads TGTGCCAGCGGCCTAGGATTTCCCGAGCAGTACTTC. Protein product: CASGLGFPEQYF.

This clonotype was counted at least ten times. The genes are TRBV12-3 or TRBV12-4 and TRBJ2-2; the D gene is possibly TRBD1 (5 bases). CDR3 size: 15 residues. Trimming removed 7 bases at V and 6 bases at J, with 18 bases between. The CDR3 loop is CASNEAQGGPGELFF. DNA of the CDR3: TGTGCCAGCAACGAAGCCCAGGGCGGACCCGGGGAGCTGTTTTTT.

The table lists this clonotype with many counts. J is TRBJ1-2 and V is TRBV20-1; 10 bases agree with TRBD1. The CDR3 loop spans 15 amino acids. Germline CDR1 and CDR2: DFQATT and SNEGSKA (reference sequence). Unmatched junction bases numbered 5, after V lost 0 bases and J lost 4 bases. The CDR3 region has the DNA TGCAGTGCTAGAGATAAGGGACAGGGGACCTATGGCTACACCTTC. Its translation: CSARDKGQGTYGYTF.

This clonotype was recorded many times. V gene TRBV5-1 combines with J gene TRBJ1-1, with D possibly being TRBD1 (6 bases). This CDR3 region has 16 residues. The germline CDR1 and CDR2 sequences are SGHRS and YFSETQ. V lost 4 bases, J lost 3 bases, and 19 bases lay in between. CDR3 protein: CASSRLSGTRDTEAFF. DNA for the CDR3: TGCGCCAGCAGCCGGTTATCCGGGACAAGGGACACTGAAGCTTTCTTT.

This clonotype was recorded at least ten times. The genes are TRBV5-1 and TRBJ2-7, with 9 bases fitting TRBD2. The V and J ends lost 2 bases and 5 bases, in that order; junction bases with no gene match: 5. Germline CDR1 SGHRS, CDR2 YFSETQ. There are 14 residues in the CDR3. CDR3 residues: CASSLGTSKDEQYF. In DNA form, the CDR3 reads TGCGCCAGCAGCTTAGGGACTAGCAAGGACGAGCAGTACTTC.

This clonotype was picked up many times. CDR3 residues: CSASRDRVTDTQYF. The CDR3 bases are TGCAGTGCTTCAAGGGACCGCGTCACAGATACGCAGTATTTT. V gene TRBV20-1 combines with J gene TRBJ2-3; D is tentatively TRBD1 or TRBD2 (5 bases each). The CDR3 is 14 residues long. Trimming left V 5 bases short and J 2 bases short, with 14 bases between. Germline V gene data show CDR1 as DFQATT and CDR2 as SNEGSKA (reference sequence).

This clonotype has at least ten counts. The V and J genes are TRBV28 and TRBJ2-3; the match to TRBD1 covers 12 bases. V was clipped by 4 bases and J by 7 bases; unmatched bases: 6. Germline V lookup: CDR1 MDHEN, CDR2 SYDVKM. There are 15 residues in the CDR3. CDR3 amino acids: CASSSRDRGLHTQYF. The CDR3 DNA reads as TGTGCCAGCAGTTCCCGGGACAGGGGGCTTCATACGCAGTATTTT. The full variable domain, completed using reference TRBV28 and TRBJ2-3, is DVKVTQSSRYLVKRTGEKVFLECVQDMDHENMFWYRQDPGLGLRLIYFSYDVKMKEKGDIPEGYSVSREKKERFSLILESASTNQTSMYLCASSSRDRGLHTQYFGPGTRLTVL.

The chain combines TRBV5-6 with TRBJ1-2; D not resolved. V was clipped by 0 bases and J by 6 bases, with 12 bases between them. The CDR3 spans 14 residues. CDR1 and CDR2 (germline): SGHDT, YYEEEE. For the CDR3, the DNA is TGTGCCAGCAGCTTGGGGGTAGTCGGGGATGGCTACACCTTC. It yields the protein CASSLGVVGDGYTF.

This clonotype was picked up a small number of times. The genes are TRBV25-1 and TRBJ2-3, with 11 bases identical to TRBD2. This CDR3 contains 16 residues. V trimming: 5 bases; J trimming: 6 bases; junction bases outside the gene matches: 10. The germline V gene has CDR1 MGHDK and CDR2 SYGVNS. CDR3 region: CASSSRTSGPRDTQYF. CDR3 in DNA: TGTGCCAGCAGTTCCCGGACTAGCGGGCCCAGGGATACGCAGTATTTT.

The chain combines TRBV6-1 with TRBJ2-1; 8 bases agree with TRBD2. CDR1 and CDR2 (germline): MNHNS, SASEGT. This CDR3 contains 15 residues. J was trimmed by 8 bases and V by 2 bases; bases with no gene match: 8. The CDR3 nucleotides read TGTGCCAGCAGTGAACTACTAGCGGAAAAATATGAGCAGTTCTTC. Amino acids: CASSELLAEKYEQFF.

Only a few counts were recorded for this clonotype. The chain joins TRBV28 to TRBJ1-5; 7 bases align to TRBD1. The CDR3 consists of 15 residues. Germline V gene lookup returns CDR1 MDHEN and CDR2 SYDVKM. J lost 6 bases, V lost 6 bases, and 11 bases had no gene match. The CDR3 nucleotides read TGTGCCAGCAGCCCGGACAGGTTAGAGGTTCAGCCCCAGCATTTT. This translates into CASSPDRLEVQPQHF. Together with reference TRBV28 and TRBJ1-5, the CDR3 gives the full variable domain: DVKVTQSSRYLVKRTGEKVFLECVQDMDHENMFWYRQDPGLGLRLIYFSYDVKMKEKGDIPEGYSVSREKKERFSLILESASTNQTSMYLCASSPDRLEVQPQHFGDGTRLSIL.

The J gene is TRBJ2-6, the V gene TRBV7-3; D uncertain. The CDR3 extends over 14 amino acids. The ends were cut back, 6 bases at V and 2 bases at J, with 8 bases in the middle. The germline CDR1 and CDR2 sequences are SGHTA and FQGTGA. The CDR3 protein is CASRLGAGANVLTF. CDR3 nucleotide sequence: TGTGCCAGCAGGCTTGGGGCTGGGGCCAACGTCCTGACTTTC.

This clonotype was observed at least ten times. The chain joins TRBV12-3 or TRBV12-4 to TRBJ1-2, with 7 bases matching TRBD1. The length of the CDR3 is 16 residues. V trimming: 2 bases; J trimming: 3 bases; junction bases outside the gene matches: 9. The CDR3 region is CASSLTTGQEDYGYTF. In DNA, the CDR3 is TGTGCCAGCAGTTTAACTACAGGACAGGAGGACTATGGCTACACCTTC.

This clonotype turned up a few times. The chain is built from TRBV6-5 and TRBJ1-4; a weak D match, TRBD1 (5 bases). The V end lost 2 bases, the J end lost 2 bases, and 21 bases lay between the germline ends. The CDR3 runs to 19 residues. Germline loops: CDR1 MNHEY, CDR2 SVGAGI. The CDR3 region is CASSYAMDWGGVTNEKLFF. The CDR3, as DNA: TGTGCCAGCAGTTACGCTATGGACTGGGGCGGAGTGACTAATGAAAAACTGTTTTTT.

This clonotype was seen at least ten times. The chain recombines TRBV9 with TRBJ2-3; 7 bases are a match to TRBD2. V lost 4 bases to trimming and J lost 8 bases; unmatched junction nucleotides: 13. CDR1 SGDLS and CDR2 YYNGEE come from the germline V gene. The CDR3 is 15 residues long. The CDR3 reads CASSPPGGRAGTQYF. The CDR3 bases are TGTGCCAGCAGCCCCCCGGGGGGAAGGGCGGGTACGCAGTATTTT.

The DNA of the CDR3 is TGTGCCAGCAGCCAGATACAGGGGGCGTATGAGCAGTTCTTC. Translating gives CASSQIQGAYEQFF. The V gene is TRBV4-2, the J gene TRBJ2-1; 9 nucleotides agree with TRBD1. The germline V gene encodes CDR1 LGHNA and CDR2 YNFKEQ. J was trimmed by 8 bases and V by 3 bases; bases with no gene match: 5. This CDR3 has 14 amino acids.